This T cell receptor beta chain was retrieved from a study of blood T cell repertoires in COVID-19. About the study: COVID-19 samples collected from the United States, Italy and Spain covered acute and convalescent phases. Sources were T cells, B-cell-depleted T cells, or PBMCs; the material itself was cDNA or gDNA.

The V segment lost 5 bases and the J segment 4 bases; nucleotides outside the gene matches: 9. Germline lookup yields CDR1 MNHEY and CDR2 SVGAGI. This CDR3 spans 15 amino acids. Per the original data handling: Estimated nucleated cell counts came from reference gene primer amplification. Clones were read by immunoSEQ multiplex PCR, and TCRdb kept only the in-frame ones, dropping some. The V and J calls and the clone size are those of that table, but D and trimming were determined from the DNA. The profile shows 150,000 to 200,000 clones, roughly nine tenths of them singletons. V usage is TRBV6-5 and J usage is TRBJ1-2, with 8 bases lining up with TRBD1. The sequenced sample was peripheral blood. The TCR was taken from a man aged 55 to 70 with active or convalescent COVID-19. In DNA, the CDR3 is TGTGCCAGCAGTCGGACAGGGAAGGGGCCCTATGGCTACACCTTC. Amino acids: CASSRTGKGPYGYTF.